This TCR beta chain stems from a study of T cell responses to AZD1222 COVID-19 vaccine. Generated by immunoSEQ multiplex PCR, the TCRdb table keeps only in-frame clones and is missing some. Of 150,000 to 200,000 clones detected, under 95% appear once; the ten largest clones hold under 1.5%. Germline V gene lookup returns CDR1 MNHEY and CDR2 SVGEGT. The CDR3 is made up of 17 amino acids. With 6 bases clipped from V and 1 base from J, the junction kept 9 bases outside the gene matches. The sample holds one count of this clone. Its antigen is currently unknown. Study-level points and caveats: Clonal diversity may have been underestimated, and the donors were mostly white British, with more females than males. Only five or six individuals given AZD1222 were seropositive at baseline. Per reports, nearly half of all spike-specific TCRs target regions that are unmutated in variants. When two AZD1222 doses had been given, Spike-specific TCR breadth and depth rose.

The V and J genes are TRBV6-2 or TRBV6-3 and TRBJ1-5; 10 nucleotides line up with TRBD1. The sample was peripheral blood, taken 28 days after the second AZD1222 dose. The sequence was obtained from an adult who received the AZD1222 COVID-19 vaccine. The CDR3: CASSLGQGYGSNQPQHF. CDR3 nucleotide sequence: TGTGCCAGCAGCCTGGGACAGGGGTATGGGAGCAATCAGCCCCAGCATTTT.